A selection of T cell receptor beta chains follows, all from one sample in a study of shared clonotypes between healthy human individuals. The assay was immunoSEQ multiplex PCR, and TCRdb's table has in-frame clones only and misses some. The table shows 500,000 to 700,000 clones, with about 95% occurring only once. Sequenced input: naive CD8+ T cells sorted from blood. All receptors derive from a woman younger than 45 in good health. Each CDR3 is given with its conserved first and last residue. A D gene is named only where the DNA matches it firmly. Not all rows give a size; the values are once, few, many and, for expanded clones, a class.

V gene: TRBV27
clone size: NA
J gene: TRBJ2-7
D gene: NA
CDR3 protein: CASSIGGSYEQYF
CDR3 DNA: TGTGCCAGCTCCATAGGCGGGTCCTACGAGCAGTACTTC

V gene: TRBV7-7
clone size: NA
J gene: TRBJ1-3
D gene: NA
CDR3 protein: CASSLAPSGNTIYF
CDR3 DNA: TGTGCCAGCAGCTTAGCGCCCTCTGGAAACACCATATATTTT

V gene: TRBV7-3
clone size: NA
J gene: TRBJ2-7
D gene: TRBD2
CDR3 protein: CASSLAGGSTYEQYF
CDR3 DNA: TGTGCCAGCAGCCTAGCGGGAGGAAGCACCTACGAGCAGTACTTC

V gene: TRBV6-6
clone size: NA
J gene: TRBJ2-2
D gene: TRBD2
CDR3 protein: CASSTGLAGEGELFF
CDR3 DNA: TGTGCCAGCAGTACGGGACTAGCGGGAGAGGGTGAGCTGTTTTTT

V gene: TRBV11-2
clone size: NA
J gene: TRBJ1-1
D gene: NA
CDR3 protein: CASRENSYTEAFF
CDR3 DNA: TGTGCCAGCAGAGAGAACAGCTACACTGAAGCTTTCTTT

V gene: TRBV5-1
clone size: NA
J gene: TRBJ1-2
D gene: NA
CDR3 protein: CASSDQGQVYGYTF
CDR3 DNA: TGCGCCAGCAGTGATCAGGGGCAGGTCTATGGCTACACCTTC

V gene: TRBV27
clone size: NA
J gene: TRBJ1-2
D gene: TRBD1
CDR3 protein: CASSPRQGPNYGYTF
CDR3 DNA: TGTGCCAGCAGTCCACGACAGGGACCAAACTATGGCTACACCTTC

V gene: TRBV21-1
clone size: NA
J gene: TRBJ1-1
D gene: NA
CDR3 protein: CASSKARNLPGRTEAFF
CDR3 DNA: TGTGCCAGCAGCAAAGCAAGAAACCTGCCAGGGCGGACTGAAGCTTTCTTT

V gene: TRBV9
clone size: NA
J gene: TRBJ2-1
D gene: NA
CDR3 protein: CASSDRDAGVYEQFF
CDR3 DNA: TGTGCCAGCAGCGACCGGGACGCAGGCGTCTATGAGCAGTTCTTC

V gene: TRBV2
clone size: NA
J gene: TRBJ2-7
D gene: NA
CDR3 protein: CASQGPYEQYF
CDR3 DNA: TGTGCCAGCCAGGGACCCTACGAGCAGTACTTC

V gene: TRBV28
clone size: NA
J gene: TRBJ2-2
D gene: NA
CDR3 protein: CASSSPTGELFF
CDR3 DNA: TGTGCCAGCAGTAGCCCGACCGGGGAGCTGTTTTTT

V gene: TRBV6-4
clone size: NA
J gene: TRBJ2-1
D gene: NA
CDR3 protein: CASPTGRASGSYNEQFF
CDR3 DNA: TGTGCCAGCCCGACAGGGAGGGCTAGCGGATCCTACAATGAGCAGTTCTTC

V gene: TRBV28
clone size: NA
J gene: TRBJ2-1
D gene: TRBD1
CDR3 protein: CASSLTGGFTSYNEQFF
CDR3 DNA: TGTGCCAGCAGTCTGACAGGGGGCTTTACCTCCTACAATGAGCAGTTCTTC

V gene: TRBV10-2
clone size: NA
J gene: TRBJ2-5
D gene: TRBD2
CDR3 protein: CASSGLAVIRETQYF
CDR3 DNA: TGCGCCAGCTCGGGACTAGCGGTAATTCGAGAGACCCAGTACTTC

V gene: TRBV5-1
clone size: NA
J gene: TRBJ1-2
D gene: TRBD1
CDR3 protein: CASSKGTGLSNYGYTF
CDR3 DNA: TGCGCCAGCAGCAAGGGGACAGGGCTCTCTAACTATGGCTACACCTTC

V gene: TRBV28
clone size: NA
J gene: TRBJ1-1
D gene: NA
CDR3 protein: CASSWPNTEAFF
CDR3 DNA: TGTGCCAGCAGTTGGCCGAACACTGAAGCTTTCTTT

V gene: TRBV2
clone size: NA
J gene: TRBJ2-5
D gene: NA
CDR3 protein: CASNPPVGEPVETQYF
CDR3 DNA: TGTGCCAGCAATCCCCCGGTCGGGGAGCCCGTGGAGACCCAGTACTTC

V gene: TRBV18
clone size: NA
J gene: TRBJ2-1
D gene: NA
CDR3 protein: CASSPPPRSAKNYNEQFF
CDR3 DNA: TGTGCCAGCTCACCACCGCCTCGTAGCGCAAAAAACTACAATGAGCAGTTCTTC

V gene: TRBV4-2
clone size: once
J gene: TRBJ1-3
D gene: NA
CDR3 protein: CASSQAEGIPSGNTIYF
CDR3 DNA: TGTGCCAGCAGCCAAGCTGAGGGGATCCCTTCTGGAAACACCATATATTTT

V gene: TRBV27
clone size: NA
J gene: TRBJ2-7
D gene: NA
CDR3 protein: CAGSSVYEQYF
CDR3 DNA: TGTGCCGGCAGTTCGGTCTACGAGCAGTACTTC

V gene: TRBV28
clone size: NA
J gene: TRBJ2-1
D gene: NA
CDR3 protein: CASSLQLVNEQFF
CDR3 DNA: TGTGCCAGCAGTTTACAACTGGTCAATGAGCAGTTCTTC

V gene: TRBV7-8
clone size: NA
J gene: TRBJ1-2
D gene: NA
CDR3 protein: CASSLVARTSPYYGYTF
CDR3 DNA: TGTGCCAGCAGCTTAGTAGCGAGGACATCCCCCTATTATGGCTACACCTTC

V gene: TRBV29-1
clone size: NA
J gene: TRBJ2-7
D gene: TRBD2
CDR3 protein: CSVTSGSHNEQYF
CDR3 DNA: TGCAGCGTTACTAGCGGGAGCCACAACGAGCAGTACTTC

V gene: TRBV28
clone size: NA
J gene: TRBJ2-5
D gene: NA
CDR3 protein: CASSYLTRRETQYF
CDR3 DNA: TGTGCCAGCAGTTATCTCACCCGGCGGGAGACCCAGTACTTC

V gene: TRBV28
clone size: NA
J gene: TRBJ2-2
D gene: NA
CDR3 protein: CASSPIGDLTGELFF
CDR3 DNA: TGTGCCAGCAGCCCAATTGGGGATTTAACCGGGGAGCTGTTTTTT

V gene: TRBV14
clone size: once
J gene: TRBJ2-1
D gene: NA
CDR3 protein: CASSQGGGQFF
CDR3 DNA: TGTGCCAGCAGCCAAGGTGGGGGACAGTTCTTC

V gene: TRBV6-1
clone size: NA
J gene: TRBJ1-4
D gene: NA
CDR3 protein: CASSEGRGVVINEKLFF
CDR3 DNA: TGTGCCAGCAGTGAAGGGAGAGGTGTGGTGATAAATGAAAAACTGTTTTTT

V gene: TRBV4-2
clone size: NA
J gene: TRBJ1-1
D gene: NA
CDR3 protein: CASSQETGIAVAEAFF
CDR3 DNA: TGTGCCAGCAGCCAAGAAACGGGTATAGCGGTCGCTGAAGCTTTCTTT

V gene: TRBV7-9
clone size: NA
J gene: TRBJ2-7
D gene: TRBD1
CDR3 protein: CASSSDRGPQYF
CDR3 DNA: TGTGCCAGCAGCTCCGACAGGGGACCGCAGTACTTC

V gene: TRBV10-1
clone size: NA
J gene: TRBJ1-1
D gene: NA
CDR3 protein: CASSVAGAGEAFF
CDR3 DNA: TGCGCCAGCAGTGTAGCAGGGGCCGGTGAAGCTTTCTTT

V gene: TRBV29-1
clone size: NA
J gene: TRBJ1-2
D gene: NA
CDR3 protein: CSVEALVGLGAYGYTF
CDR3 DNA: TGCAGCGTTGAAGCTCTCGTAGGCCTGGGTGCCTATGGCTACACCTTC

V gene: TRBV7-2
clone size: NA
J gene: TRBJ1-2
D gene: TRBD1
CDR3 protein: CASSSDRRTYGYTF
CDR3 DNA: TGTGCCAGCAGCTCGGACAGGAGAACATATGGCTACACCTTC

V gene: TRBV11-2
clone size: NA
J gene: TRBJ2-3
D gene: NA
CDR3 protein: CASSLGTPDTQYF
CDR3 DNA: TGTGCCAGCAGCTTAGGGACTCCTGATACGCAGTATTTT

V gene: TRBV13
clone size: NA
J gene: TRBJ2-1
D gene: TRBD2
CDR3 protein: CASSQEERELMDEQFF
CDR3 DNA: TGTGCCAGCAGCCAAGAAGAGCGGGAGTTGATGGATGAGCAGTTCTTC

V gene: TRBV27
clone size: NA
J gene: TRBJ2-7
D gene: NA
CDR3 protein: CASSRLRGVPLEQYF
CDR3 DNA: TGTGCCAGCAGTCGATTGAGGGGCGTCCCGCTGGAGCAGTACTTC

V gene: TRBV30
clone size: NA
J gene: TRBJ2-7
D gene: TRBD2
CDR3 protein: CAWKGLADEQYF
CDR3 DNA: TGTGCCTGGAAGGGACTAGCAGACGAGCAGTACTTC

V gene: TRBV19
clone size: NA
J gene: TRBJ2-7
D gene: TRBD2
CDR3 protein: CASSIGAGRYSYEQYF
CDR3 DNA: TGTGCCAGTAGTATAGGTGCCGGGAGGTACTCCTACGAGCAGTACTTC

V gene: TRBV11-1
clone size: NA
J gene: TRBJ2-3
D gene: TRBD2
CDR3 protein: CASSLRDAGVSTDTQYF
CDR3 DNA: TGTGCCAGCAGCTTAAGGGATGCGGGAGTTAGCACAGATACGCAGTATTTT

V gene: TRBV28
clone size: NA
J gene: TRBJ2-7
D gene: TRBD2
CDR3 protein: CASSLRLAGGYYEQYF
CDR3 DNA: TGTGCCAGCAGTTTAAGACTAGCGGGAGGGTACTACGAGCAGTACTTC

V gene: TRBV6-1
clone size: once
J gene: TRBJ2-7
D gene: NA
CDR3 protein: CASSDKGRQLREQYF
CDR3 DNA: TGTGCCAGCAGTGATAAGGGTCGTCAATTGCGCGAGCAGTACTTC

V gene: TRBV28
clone size: NA
J gene: TRBJ1-1
D gene: TRBD1
CDR3 protein: CASSLFRGRTEAFF
CDR3 DNA: TGTGCCAGCAGTTTATTCAGGGGGCGAACTGAAGCTTTCTTT

V gene: TRBV6-5
clone size: NA
J gene: TRBJ1-1
D gene: NA
CDR3 protein: CASSQGGTEAFF
CDR3 DNA: TGTGCCAGCAGCCAGGGAGGGACTGAAGCTTTCTTT

V gene: TRBV27
clone size: NA
J gene: TRBJ2-1
D gene: TRBD2
CDR3 protein: CASSLAGHNEQFF
CDR3 DNA: TGTGCCAGCAGCTTAGCGGGACATAATGAGCAGTTCTTC

V gene: TRBV27
clone size: NA
J gene: TRBJ1-4
D gene: TRBD1
CDR3 protein: CASSNYRGLYEKLFF
CDR3 DNA: TGTGCCAGCAGTAACTACAGGGGGCTTTATGAAAAACTGTTTTTT